A selection of T cell receptor beta chains follows, all from one sample in a study of blood T cell repertoires in COVID-19. Profiling relied on immunoSEQ multiplex PCR, and the TCRdb table lists in-frame clones only, not all of them. The sample yields about 140,000 clones, approximately 90% seen once. Specimen: peripheral blood. These receptors originate from a woman aged 50 to 60 with acute or convalescent COVID-19. Both conserved end residues are part of each CDR3. D genes are given only for firm matches. Clone size is stated in some rows and not others, as once, few, many or a class when expanded.

>TRBV6-6|.|.|TRBJ1-1
TGTGCCATGAGCCGGGGGGAGACTGAAGCTTTCTTT
CAMSRGETEAFF
>TRBV6-6|.|.|TRBJ1-5
TGTGCCAGCAGTTACGTCCCGAGCAATCAGCCCCAGCATTTT
CASSYVPSNQPQHF
>TRBV2|TRBD1|.|TRBJ1-2
TGTGCCAGCACCAGGACAGGGACGTATCCTGGCTACACCTTC
CASTRTGTYPGYTF
>TRBV9|.|.|TRBJ1-3
TGTGCCAGCAGCGTAGGATGGGGGCACGGAAACACCATATATTTT
CASSVGWGHGNTIYF
>TRBV12-3/TRBV12-4|.|.|TRBJ2-7
TGTGCCAGCAGTGTCCCGCAGGGCTACGAGCAGTACTTC
CASSVPQGYEQYF
>TRBV24-1|.|.|TRBJ1-4
TGTGCCACCAGTGATACGACGCGGGTTGGGGAAAAACTGTTTTTT
CATSDTTRVGEKLFF
>TRBV29-1|TRBD1|.|TRBJ2-3
TGCAGCGGCCGCGGACAGGCCCAAAGCACAGATACGCAGTATTTT
CSGRGQAQSTDTQYF
>TRBV4-1|TRBD1|once|TRBJ1-2
TGCGCCAGCAGCCAAGATACCCGGGACAGGAATGGCTACACCTTC
CASSQDTRDRNGYTF
>TRBV19|TRBD1|.|TRBJ2-1
TGTGCCAGTAGTGGGGACAGGGGCATCAACTTATACTCCTACAATGAGCAGTTCTTC
CASSGDRGINLYSYNEQFF
>TRBV7-9|TRBD1|few|TRBJ1-2
TGTGCCAGCAGCTCCGGACAGGGACTCTATGGCTACACCTTC
CASSSGQGLYGYTF
>TRBV5-1|.|.|TRBJ2-3
TGCGCCAGCAGCAATAGCGGAGTCACAGATACGCAGTATTTT
CASSNSGVTDTQYF
>TRBV13|.|.|TRBJ2-5
TGTGCCAGCAGCTTAGAGGAGGGGACAGAGACCCAGTACTTC
CASSLEEGTETQYF
>TRBV19|.|.|TRBJ2-7
TGTGCCAGTAGTAGAATGGGGCAGCAGTACGAGCAGTACTTC
CASSRMGQQYEQYF
>TRBV29-1|TRBD1|.|TRBJ2-5
TGCAGCATAAGAATGGGACAGACTATGCAGACCCAGTACTTC
CSIRMGQTMQTQYF
>TRBV11-2|.|.|TRBJ1-2
TGTGCCAGCAGCATTGAACTCCTCCCTAACTATGGCTACACCTTC
CASSIELLPNYGYTF
>TRBV5-6|TRBD1|.|TRBJ2-1
TGTGCCAGCAGCCCGACAGGGCGCCCAAGTGAGCAGTTCTTC
CASSPTGRPSEQFF
>TRBV2|TRBD2|.|TRBJ2-2
TGTGCCAGCAGGGGACTAGCGGGAGCCACCGGGGAGCTGTTTTTT
CASRGLAGATGELFF
>TRBV29-1|.|.|TRBJ2-7
TGCAGCGCTGGGACTTTAGCCCTTAGCGAGCAGTACTTC
CSAGTLALSEQYF
>TRBV7-9|TRBD1|.|TRBJ2-7
TGTGCCAGCAGCTTAGTGCGTGGGACAGGGGACGAGCAGTACTTC
CASSLVRGTGDEQYF
>TRBV5-4|.|.|TRBJ1-1
TGTGCCAGCAGCTTGGCCAGGGGCCCTGAAGCTTTCTTT
CASSLARGPEAFF
>TRBV10-1|TRBD2|.|TRBJ2-3
TGCGCCAGCAGTCCCATTAGCGGGAGCCCAGATACGCAGTATTTT
CASSPISGSPDTQYF
>TRBV5-4|.|.|TRBJ1-1
TGTGCCAGCAGCTTGGACAGGGTGTCCACTGAAGCTTTCTTT
CASSLDRVSTEAFF
>TRBV18|.|once|TRBJ2-7
TGTGCCAGCTCACCCTCTGGCGGGGACTCCTACGAGCAGTACTTC
CASSPSGGDSYEQYF
>TRBV7-3|.|.|TRBJ2-5
TGTGCCAGCAGCTTAGATGGGACAAGTCAAGAGACCCAGTACTTC
CASSLDGTSQETQYF
>TRBV9|TRBD1|.|TRBJ2-2
TGTGCCAGCGGGACAGGCACCACCGGGGAGCTGTTTTTT
CASGTGTTGELFF
>TRBV3-1/TRBV3-2|.|.|TRBJ1-1
TGTGCCAGCAGCCAAGATGGGCCGGAAAAGAACACTGAAGCTTTCTTT
CASSQDGPEKNTEAFF
>TRBV7-9|TRBD2|.|TRBJ2-1
TGTGCCAGGGGGGCCCTAGCGGGAGGGGACTACAATGAGCAGTTCTTC
CARGALAGGDYNEQFF
>TRBV30|.|.|TRBJ1-2
TGTGCCTGGAGGGCGGGAGGTGGCTACACCTTC
CAWRAGGGYTF
>TRBV4-1|TRBD1|.|TRBJ1-2
TGCGCCAGCAGCCTCCTACAGGGGGCTCACGATGGCTACACCTTC
CASSLLQGAHDGYTF
>TRBV7-8|.|.|TRBJ1-5
TGTGCCAGCAGCTCCTATCGCACGGGTAGCAATCAGCCCCAGCATTTT
CASSSYRTGSNQPQHF
>TRBV11-2|TRBD2|.|TRBJ2-1
TGTGCCAGCAGCACCCCGGGACTAGCGGGAGTAAGCTCCTACAATGAGCAGTTCTTC
CASSTPGLAGVSSYNEQFF
>TRBV6-5|TRBD1|.|TRBJ1-5
TGTGCCAGCAGAGGAACAGGGGGCCATCAGCCCCAGCATTTT
CASRGTGGHQPQHF
>TRBV30|TRBD1|.|TRBJ1-5
TGTGCCTGGAGTGTAGAGGGGGCCGAGATCCATCAGCCCCAGCATTTT
CAWSVEGAEIHQPQHF
>TRBV6-6|TRBD1|.|TRBJ2-3
TGTGCCAGCAGCGCGGCGGCAGGGGGATCTTTGGGTACGCAGTATTTT
CASSAAAGGSLGTQYF
>TRBV6-5|TRBD1|.|TRBJ2-7
TGTGCCAGCAGTTACCGTACGGGACAGGGAACCTACGAGCAGTACTTC
CASSYRTGQGTYEQYF
>TRBV19|TRBD1|.|TRBJ1-2
TGTGCCACAAAGTGGAAGACAGGGTACACCTTC
CATKWKTGYTF
>TRBV2|TRBD1|.|TRBJ1-4
TGTGCCAGCAGTGAAGCCCCCCAGGGGGGAGCGGTAGAAAAACTGTTTTTT
CASSEAPQGGAVEKLFF
>TRBV7-6|.|.|TRBJ2-1
TGTGCCAGCAGTTCTCTTACTTCCTTGCGGGATCAATACAATGAGCAGTTCTTC
CASSSLTSLRDQYNEQFF
>TRBV9|TRBD2|.|TRBJ2-2
TGTGCCAGCAGCTTACTAGCGGGGGGGAACACCGGGGAGCTGTTTTTT
CASSLLAGGNTGELFF
>TRBV24-1|TRBD2|.|TRBJ2-3
TGTGCCACCGGGGGGGGTCCAGATACGCAGTATTTT
CATGGGPDTQYF
>TRBV6-6|.|.|TRBJ1-6
TGTGCCAGCAGCCCATATAATTCACCCCTCCACTTT
CASSPYNSPLHF
>TRBV30|TRBD1|.|TRBJ1-6
TGTGCCTGGAGTCTAAGCCGGACAGGGGGTAATTCACCCCTCCACTTT
CAWSLSRTGGNSPLHF
>TRBV27|TRBD2|once|TRBJ2-1
TGTGCCAGCAGTTTAGTCGGGAGGGCCCTTGTGGATGAGCAGTTCTTC
CASSLVGRALVDEQFF
>TRBV5-6|.|.|TRBJ1-3
TGTGCCAGCAGCTTGGCACAGGCCTCTGGAAACACCATATATTTT
CASSLAQASGNTIYF
>TRBV11-3|TRBD1|few|TRBJ2-7
TGTGCCAGCAGCCGTGGACAGGGGGCGCGCGAGCAGTACTTC
CASSRGQGAREQYF
>TRBV30|TRBD2|.|TRBJ2-1
TGTGCCTGGAAGACTAGCGGCGGCTCCTACAATGAGCAGTTCTTC
CAWKTSGGSYNEQFF
>TRBV6-6|TRBD1|.|TRBJ1-1
TGTGCTGTAAGGGACAGGGTGAACACTGAAGCTTTCTTT
CAVRDRVNTEAFF
>TRBV30|.|.|TRBJ1-1
TGTGCCTGGTCTACAGGGAGCCACACTGAAGCTTTCTTT
CAWSTGSHTEAFF
>TRBV28|.|few|TRBJ1-1
TGTGCCAGCAGTTTATCTTTCCCTTCTACTGAAGCTTTCTTT
CASSLSFPSTEAFF
>TRBV2|.|.|TRBJ1-1
TGTGCCAGCAGTGAAGGGGCAGGGCCCACTGAAGCTTTCTTT
CASSEGAGPTEAFF
>TRBV9|.|.|TRBJ1-5
TGTGCCAGCAGCGGGACAGCTTATAATCAGCCCCAGCATTTT
CASSGTAYNQPQHF
>TRBV3-1/TRBV3-2|TRBD2|.|TRBJ2-1
TGTGCCAGCAGCCGACTAGCGGCCCTTTACAATGAGCAGTTCTTC
CASSRLAALYNEQFF
>TRBV6-6|.|.|TRBJ2-7
TGTGCCAGCGCATTACGGGAGTTCTACGAGCAGTACTTC
CASALREFYEQYF
>TRBV21-1|.|.|TRBJ1-2
TGTGCCAGCAGCAAAGAGGTAGCGGAGGGTGGCTACACCTTC
CASSKEVAEGGYTF
>TRBV20-1|.|once|TRBJ1-5
TGCAGTGCTAGTCCCGACTATAGCAATCAGCCCCAGCATTTT
CSASPDYSNQPQHF
>TRBV5-6|.|.|TRBJ2-5
TGTGCCAGCCATGTCCCACAGGGAGAGACCCAGTACTTC
CASHVPQGETQYF
>TRBV7-3|TRBD1|.|TRBJ2-1
TGTGCCAGCAGCCCCGATGGGACAGGGTACAATGAGCAGTTCTTC
CASSPDGTGYNEQFF
>TRBV19|.|.|TRBJ1-2
TGTGCCAGTAGTCCCCAGGAGGAGAGGGACTATGGCTACACCTTC
CASSPQEERDYGYTF